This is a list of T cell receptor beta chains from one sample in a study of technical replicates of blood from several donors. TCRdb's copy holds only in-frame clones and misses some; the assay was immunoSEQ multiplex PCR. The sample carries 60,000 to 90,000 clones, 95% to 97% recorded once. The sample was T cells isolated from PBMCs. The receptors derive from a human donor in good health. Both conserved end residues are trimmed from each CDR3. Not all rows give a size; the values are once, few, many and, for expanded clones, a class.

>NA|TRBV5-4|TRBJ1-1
ASSSPDRGTEAF
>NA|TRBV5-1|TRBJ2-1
ASSLFGQGLISPNEQF
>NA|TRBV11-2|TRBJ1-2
ASTWAGGFRCLYYGYT
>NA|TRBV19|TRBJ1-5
ASGGGSNQPQH
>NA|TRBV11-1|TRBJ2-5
ASSLAGTRLTQY
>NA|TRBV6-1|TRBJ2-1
ASSPFGGGYL
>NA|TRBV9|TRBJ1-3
ASSDRNSGNTIY
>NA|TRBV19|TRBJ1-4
ASSEGQADEKLF
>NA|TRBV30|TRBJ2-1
ACPQGIDEQF
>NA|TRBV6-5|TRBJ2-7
ASSTGGEQY
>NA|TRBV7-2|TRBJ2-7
ASSLPGFFYEQY
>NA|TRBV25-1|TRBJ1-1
ASSPGQGLNTEAF
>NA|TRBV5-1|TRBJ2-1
ASSLTRNEQF
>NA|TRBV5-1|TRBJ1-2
ASSYQPTGGQDGYT
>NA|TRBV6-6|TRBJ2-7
ASSSDRSLYEQY
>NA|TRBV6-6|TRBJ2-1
ASSGLAGRNEQF
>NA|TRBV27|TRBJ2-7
ASSLYGGLSPYEQY
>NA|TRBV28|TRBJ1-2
ASSPGQGGGYT
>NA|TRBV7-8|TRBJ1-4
ASSLRTGQSNEKLF
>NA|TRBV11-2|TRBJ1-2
ASSLPRDSLSNYGYT
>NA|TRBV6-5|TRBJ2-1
ASSRRGGYNEQF
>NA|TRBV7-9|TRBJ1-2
ASSLDSSGYT
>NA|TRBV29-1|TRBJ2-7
SVLRNRGNGYEQY
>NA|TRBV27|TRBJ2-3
ASSSTTADTQY
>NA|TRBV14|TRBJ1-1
ASSQANRGTEAF
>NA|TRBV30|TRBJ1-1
AWGRARLNTEAF
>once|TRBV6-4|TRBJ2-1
ASSDSKTGNYEQF
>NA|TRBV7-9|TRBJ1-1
ASSLDRDRDTEAF
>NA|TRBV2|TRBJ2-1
ASGNRGTNEQF
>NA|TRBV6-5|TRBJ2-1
ASSYGGALSQF
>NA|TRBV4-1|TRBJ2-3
ASSQDLLAGHTDTQY
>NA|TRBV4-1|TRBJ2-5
ASSRGGTRQETQY
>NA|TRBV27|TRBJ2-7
ASSFSGHYEQY
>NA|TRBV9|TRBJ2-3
ASSVLPQGTDTQY
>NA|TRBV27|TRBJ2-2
ASSRLPGNAGVGDGELF
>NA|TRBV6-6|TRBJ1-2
ASSQGQGNYGYT
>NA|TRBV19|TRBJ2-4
ASSNGQGENIQY
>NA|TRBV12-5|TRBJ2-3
ASGLAPLGFGTDTQY
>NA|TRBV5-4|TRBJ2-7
ASSSTDIYEQY
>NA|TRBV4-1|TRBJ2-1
ASSPKRSGGSYNEQF
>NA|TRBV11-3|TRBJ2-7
ASSTKIAGETNEQY
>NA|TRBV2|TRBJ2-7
ASRRGYEQY
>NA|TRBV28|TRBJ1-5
ASRTLRVFRNQPQH
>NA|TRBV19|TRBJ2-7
ASRPGTGGSYEQY
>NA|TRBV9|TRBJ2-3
ASSPAGTTTDTQY
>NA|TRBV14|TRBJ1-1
ASSHAGMNTEAF
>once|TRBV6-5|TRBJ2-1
ASSYPGGGNEQF
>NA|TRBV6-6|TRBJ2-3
ASSYSLAGGTDTQY